A single sample is the source of the 20 T cell receptor beta chains below, sequenced in a study of cytomegalovirus exposure and HLA in healthy donors. PCR was performed using 60 Vbeta and 13 Jbeta primers. Generated by immunoSEQ multiplex PCR, the TCRdb table keeps only in-frame clones and is missing some. Counted here are more than 150,000 clones, around 84% occurring once; the ten biggest clones make up approximately 1.2%. Input material: PBMCs. These receptors originate from a girl aged 2 to 9 in good health and CMV-seropositive.

This rearrangement joins TRBV12-5 to TRBJ1-5; D unclear. Germline CDR1 is LGHNT and CDR2 is FRNRAP. The CDR3 spans 15 residues. The V and J ends lost 7 bases and 6 bases respectively, with 19 bases between them. The CDR3 spells CASATTGDYPQPQHF. DNA for the CDR3: TGTGCTAGTGCCACCACCGGAGACTACCCTCAGCCCCAGCATTTT.

This clone occurred once. The chain employs TRBV6-5 and TRBJ2-2; a possible D gene is TRBD1 (6 bases). Between the trimmed V and J ends, which lost 11 bases and 1 base, there was a span of 11 bases. This CDR3 is built from 13 residues. Germline V lookup: CDR1 MNHEY, CDR2 SVGAGI. The DNA for the CDR3 is TGTGCCTCGAGGGGGTTGAACACCGGGGAGCTGTTTTTT. Translated: CASRGLNTGELFF.

V and J are TRBV4-1 and TRBJ2-5; 12 bases are a match to TRBD2. The DNA end lines up better with TRBJ2-7; the J call may be wrong. Germline CDR1 MGHRA, CDR2 YSYEKL. The CDR3 sequence is 19 residues long. The CDR3: CASSQGLRTSGERWYEQYF. CDR3 nucleotide sequence: TGCGCCAGCAGCCAAGGATTGAGGACTAGCGGGGAGCGTTGGTACGAGCAGTACTTC.

The chain recombines TRBV12-5 with TRBJ1-1; tentatively, D is TRBD1 (6 bases). CDR3 length: 13 residues. V lost 5 bases and J 11 bases, leaving 18 bases between the germline ends. Per germline, CDR1 LGHNT and CDR2 FRNRAP. The CDR3 loop is CASGLTGQRLAFF. DNA for the CDR3: TGTGCTAGTGGTCTAACGGGACAAAGGTTGGCTTTCTTT.

The V and J genes are TRBV7-2 and TRBJ2-7; 10 positions agree with TRBD2. Trimming cost V 2 bases and J 5 bases; bases outside gene matches: 6. The CDR3 consists of 15 residues. Germline V gene data show CDR1 as SGHTA and CDR2 as FQGNSA. DNA for the CDR3: TGTGCCAGCAGCTTATTAGCGGGGGGATTCAACGAGCAGTACTTC. This codes for CASSLLAGGFNEQYF.

The chain recombines TRBV12-5 with TRBJ2-5; possible D gene TRBD1, 5 bases. Germline V gene sequence: CDR1 LGHNT, CDR2 FRNRAP. CDR3 length equals 15 residues. Trimming cost V 1 base and J 2 bases, with 11 bases left between them. As DNA, the CDR3 is TGTGCTAGTGGTTTGGGGCAGCCAGGGCAAGAGACCCAGTACTTC. It codes for CASGLGQPGQETQYF.

The rearrangement links TRBV4-1 to TRBJ2-7, with D possibly TRBD1 on 6 matching bases. V gave up 4 bases and J gave up 1 base, with 11 bases separating them. Looked up from germline, CDR1 is MGHRA and CDR2 is YSYEKL. The length of the CDR3 is 14 residues. Here the CDR3 reads CASSPRTESYEQYF. The CDR3 coding sequence is TGCGCCAGCAGCCCTCGGACAGAATCCTACGAGCAGTACTTC.

The chain employs TRBV19 and TRBJ1-1, with unresolved D. Germline CDR1 and CDR2: LNHDA and SQIVND (reference sequence). CDR3 length: 15 amino acids. V gave up 3 bases and J gave up 0 bases, with 11 bases separating them. The chain's CDR3 is CASSINSRLNTEAFF. The CDR3 DNA is TGTGCCAGTAGTATTAATTCGCGGTTGAACACTGAAGCTTTCTTT.

CDR3 loop: CASSLGPLETGAFPYGYTF. As DNA, the CDR3 is TGTGCCAGCAGCTTAGGACCTTTGGAGACAGGGGCCTTCCCCTATGGCTACACCTTC. The chain links TRBV7-6 to TRBJ1-2; 8 bases map to TRBD1. Per germline, CDR1 SGHVS and CDR2 FNYEAQ. This CDR3 contains 19 residues. V lost 1 base and J lost 4; bases outside the gene matches: 17.

This chain uses TRBV7-3 with TRBJ1-2; weak D call: TRBD1 (6 bases). From germline, CDR1 is SGHTA and CDR2 FQGTGA. The CDR3 extends over 17 amino acids. V was cut by 6 bases and J by 1 base, with 21 bases left in between. The CDR3 DNA follows: TGTGCCAGCAGTCCTCGGGCTACAGGGTCTCTTAACTATGGCTACACCTTC. It specifies CASSPRATGSLNYGYTF.

The chain is built from TRBV5-4 and TRBJ1-2; the D is unclear. CDR1 and CDR2 (germline): SGHNT, YYREEE (reference sequence). There are 15 residues in the CDR3. V lost 0 bases, J lost 4 bases, and 13 bases lay in between. CDR3 loop: CASSLAVRGFYGYTF. The CDR3 DNA sequence: TGTGCCAGCAGCTTGGCCGTTCGGGGATTCTATGGCTACACCTTC.

The rearrangement uses TRBV4-1 and TRBJ1-1; D is undetermined. The CDR3 has 15 amino acids. Germline-derived CDR1 and CDR2 are MGHRA and YSYEKL. Trimming took off 4 bases at V and 2 bases at J, with 14 bases between the two ends. The CDR3 bases are TGCGCCAGCAGCCTAAATTGGAGGAGCAACACTGAAGCTTTCTTT. Its protein is CASSLNWRSNTEAFF.

This chain links TRBV19 with TRBJ1-2, with D perhaps TRBD1 (6 bases). The CDR3 has 13 amino acids. Trimming took off 7 bases at V and 6 bases at J, with 15 bases between the two ends. Germline lookup yields CDR1 LNHDA and CDR2 SQIVND (reference sequence). The CDR3 reads CASKTRDNNGYTF. DNA for the CDR3: TGTGCCAGTAAAACCCGGGACAATAATGGCTACACCTTC.

This rearrangement joins TRBV4-1 to TRBJ1-5; D is perhaps TRBD1 (5 bases). The CDR3 totals 15 residues. V was pared by 2 bases and J by 5 bases, with 13 bases between. CDR1 MGHRA and CDR2 YSYEKL come from the germline V gene. DNA of the CDR3: TGCGCCAGCAGCCAACCGGGACTCAAGGATCAGCCCCAGCATTTT. Its protein product is CASSQPGLKDQPQHF.

This chain links TRBV29-1 with TRBJ1-2; D might be TRBD1 (6 bases). Germline V CDR1 and CDR2: SQVTM, ANQGSEA. The CDR3 covers 14 residues. Between the trimmed V and J ends, which lost 0 bases and 7 bases, there was a span of 15 bases. This chain's CDR3 is CSVEDLTGYSGYTF. Here the CDR3 DNA reads TGCAGCGTTGAAGATCTGACAGGCTATAGTGGCTACACCTTC.

This clone came up once. The V call is TRBV2, the J call TRBJ2-5, with 9 bases that match TRBD2. With 8 bases clipped from V and 5 bases from J, the junction kept 3 bases outside the gene matches. Per the germline V gene, CDR1 is SNHLY and CDR2 is FYNNEI. The CDR3 consists of 12 residues. The CDR3 loop reads CASQREVETQYF. In DNA form, the CDR3 reads TGTGCCAGCCAGCGGGAGGTGGAGACCCAGTACTTC.

The chain recombines TRBV9 with TRBJ2-2; D possibly corresponds to TRBD2 (6 bases). This CDR3 is 17 amino acids long. Germline CDR1 SGDLS, CDR2 YYNGEE. Trimming took off 6 bases at V and 2 bases at J, with 20 bases between the two ends. The CDR3 region has the DNA TGTGCCAGCACCTCACCCGGAGGGGCCTCCAACACCGGGGAGCTGTTTTTT. As protein: CASTSPGGASNTGELFF. Complete variable domain (other parts from reference TRBV9 and TRBJ2-2): DSGVTQTPKHLITATGQRVTLRCSPRSGDLSVYWYQQSLDQGLQFLIQYYNGEERAKGNILERFSAQQFPDLHSELNLSSLELGDSALYFCASTSPGGASNTGELFFGEGSRLTVL.

The gene calls are TRBV9 and TRBJ2-3; 11 bases are shared with TRBD2. The germline V gene has CDR1 SGDLS and CDR2 YYNGEE. Unmatched junction bases numbered 21, after V lost 4 bases and J lost 2 bases. The CDR3 loop spans 21 amino acids. The CDR3 nucleotides read TGTGCCAGCAGCCCGAGTCCCGGGACTAGCGGAGGTGAGAGGGCCACAGATACGCAGTATTTT. Its translation is CASSPSPGTSGGERATDTQYF.

The V call is TRBV11-2, the J call TRBJ1-1; TRBD1 matches 12 bases. This CDR3 has 18 amino acids. Trimming cost V 4 bases and J 3 bases; bases outside gene matches: 12. Germline V gives CDR1 SGHAT, CDR2 FQNNGV. Here the CDR3 reads CASSSGDRGLSGDTEAFF. The CDR3 region has the DNA TGTGCCAGCAGCTCGGGGGACAGGGGGCTGTCTGGGGACACTGAAGCTTTCTTT.

The chain links TRBV10-3 to TRBJ1-5, with 10 bases lining up with TRBD1. CDR3 length equals 16 residues. J lost 5 bases, V lost 10 bases, and 14 bases had no gene match. Germline assignment: CDR1 ENHRY and CDR2 SYGVKD. For the CDR3, the DNA is TGTGCCACCGCGGAGAGGGCCGGGACAGGGGATCAGCCCCAGCATTTT. It yields the protein CATAERAGTGDQPQHF.